The sequence of this T cell receptor beta chain was determined in a study of T cell repertoires in cytomegalovirus infection. Per germline, CDR1 MNHEY and CDR2 SVGAGI. V shed 2 bases, J shed 5 bases, and the junction held 13 bases outside the gene matches. The CDR3 is made up of 19 amino acids. TCRdb reanalysed the reads using MiXCR and keeps one entry per CDR3 protein. The sample lists about 130,000 distinct CDR3 sequences, almost 9% occurring once. This clonotype was detected ten times or more. The receptor comes from a human donor in good health (CMV status not recorded). Some clones in this sample may be carry-over from other donors' samples. The genes are TRBV6-5 and TRBJ2-3, with TRBD2 matching 13 bases. The specimen was PBMCs. The CDR3 DNA is TGTGCCAGCAGTTACGGGCAAGTCGGACTAGCGGGGGCCGTAGATACGCAGTATTTT. Protein: CASSYGQVGLAGAVDTQYF.